Listed here is a single TCR beta chain. The sample belongs to a study of T cell changes during pregnancy in multiple sclerosis. The CDR3 contains 14 residues. Per germline, CDR1 SGHRS and CDR2 YFSETQ. Losses at the gene ends were 4 bases for V and 2 bases for J; bases not matched to a gene: 5. Produced via immunoSEQ multiplex PCR; TCRdb's table is partial and in-frame only. The table shows 65,000 to 75,000 clones, with roughly 90% occurring only once. Sequencing used peripheral blood, obtained in the second trimester of pregnancy. The rearrangement joins TRBV5-1 to TRBJ2-5, with 7 bases lining up with TRBD2. The TCR originated in a female donor with multiple sclerosis, enrolled in a pregnancy study. This CDR3 reads CASSPGTTQETQYF. CDR3 nucleotide sequence: TGCGCCAGCAGCCCCGGGACTACACAAGAGACCCAGTACTTC.